The rows below give T cell receptor beta chains drawn from one sample of a study of T cells in Graves' hyperthyroidism and ophthalmopathy. TCRdb fed the multiplex PCR reads into MiXCR, producing one record per CDR3 protein. This table has hundreds of thousands of distinct CDR3 sequences, approximately 42% appearing once. Sequenced material: peripheral blood or thyroid tissue (not recorded which). These receptors were collected from an adult man with Graves' disease, either hyperthyroidism or ophthalmopathy (not recorded which). Both conserved end residues are part of each CDR3. A D gene is named only where the DNA matches it firmly. A clone size is listed for some rows: how often the clone was seen (once, few, many), or a class if it is expanded.

. | . | TRBJ1-5 | TRBV9 | CARSPSNQPQHF | TGTGCCCGTAGCCCTAGCAATCAGCCCCAGCATTTT
TRBD1 | . | TRBJ1-5 | TRBV7-9 | CASSLPTGGNQPQHF | TGTGCCAGCAGCTTACCGACAGGGGGCAATCAGCCCCAGCATTTT
. | . | TRBJ1-2 | TRBV29-1 | CSQVGLADYGYTF | TGCAGCCAAGTAGGGTTGGCGGATTATGGCTACACCTTC
. | once | TRBJ2-2 | TRBV29-1 | CSVGTASGNTGELFF | TGCAGCGTTGGGACAGCCTCTGGAAACACCGGGGAGCTGTTTTTT
TRBD2 | . | TRBJ2-7 | TRBV7-3 | CASSLMVAGGAYEQYF | TGTGCCAGCAGCTTAATGGTAGCGGGAGGTGCCTACGAGCAGTACTTC
. | many | TRBJ2-7 | TRBV7-2 | CASSLGAGMYEQYF | TGTGCCAGCAGCCTAGGGGCAGGGATGTACGAGCAGTACTTC
. | . | TRBJ2-3 | TRBV7-9 | CASSLAVAGPTDTQYF | TGTGCCAGCAGCTTAGCAGTGGCGGGACCCACAGATACGCAGTATTTT
TRBD2 | . | TRBJ2-5 | TRBV7-2 | CASSQVGGEETQYF | TGTGCCAGCAGCCAAGTGGGGGGGGAAGAGACCCAGTACTTC
. | many | TRBJ1-2 | TRBV10-3 | CAISEGVSADGYTF | TGTGCCATCAGTGAGGGCGTCAGTGCCGATGGCTACACCTTC
TRBD1 | . | TRBJ1-1 | TRBV5-1 | CASSFTDRGSTEAFF | TGCGCCAGCAGCTTTACAGACAGGGGGAGCACTGAAGCTTTCTTT
. | few | TRBJ1-5 | TRBV19 | CASSKWRTDSSNQPQHF | TGTGCCAGTAGTAAATGGAGGACGGACTCTAGCAATCAGCCCCAGCATTTT
TRBD1 | . | TRBJ1-1 | TRBV7-9 | CASSLTGGATEAFF | TGTGCCAGCAGCCTCACAGGGGGCGCAACTGAAGCTTTCTTT
TRBD1 | . | TRBJ1-6 | TRBV25-1 | CASSGLVTGDNSPLHF | TGTGCCAGCAGTGGTTTGGTGACAGGGGATAATTCACCCCTCCACTTT
. | many | TRBJ1-5 | TRBV15 | CATSREEGTWNQPQHF | TGTGCCACCAGCAGAGAGGAGGGAACATGGAATCAGCCCCAGCATTTT
. | many | TRBJ1-1 | TRBV10-2 | CASIPGPKNTEAFF | TGCGCCAGCATACCGGGGCCTAAGAACACTGAAGCTTTCTTT
. | . | TRBJ1-3 | TRBV2 | CASRGPDSGNTIYF | TGTGCCAGCAGAGGGCCGGACTCTGGAAACACCATATATTTT
TRBD2 | . | TRBJ2-7 | TRBV11-1 | CAFPTSGGEYEQYF | TGTGCCTTCCCGACTAGCGGGGGAGAGTACGAGCAGTACTTC
. | few | TRBJ1-6 | TRBV6-5 | CASSENQYSPLHF | TGTGCCAGCAGTGAAAATCAATATTCACCCCTCCACTTT
. | . | TRBJ2-2 | TRBV7-9 | CASSHSAGELFF | TGTGCCAGCAGCCACTCGGCCGGGGAGCTGTTTTTT
. | . | TRBJ1-4 | TRBV9 | CASSFAGFGNEKLFF | TGTGCCAGCAGTTTCGCGGGGTTCGGTAATGAAAAACTGTTTTTT
. | . | TRBJ1-4 | TRBV20-1 | CSAHSGLYNEKLFF | TGCAGTGCCCACAGCGGGCTTTATAATGAAAAACTGTTTTTT
TRBD2 | . | TRBJ2-5 | TRBV6-6 | CATGTSEKETQYF | TGTGCCACCGGGACTAGCGAGAAAGAGACCCAGTACTTC
. | . | TRBJ2-7 | TRBV20-1 | CSARGNSGTNSYEQYF | TGCAGTGCTAGAGGCAATTCCGGGACCAACTCCTACGAGCAGTACTTC